This TCR beta chain was retrieved from a study of cytomegalovirus exposure and HLA in healthy donors. The CDR3 extends over 15 amino acids. The germline gives CDR1 LNHDA, CDR2 SQIVND (reference sequence). Trimming cost V 6 bases and J 2 bases, with 17 bases left between them. Vbeta (60) and Jbeta (13) primers were used in the PCR. Sequenced by immunoSEQ multiplex PCR; TCRdb stores in-frame clones only, minus some. The sample yields roughly 190,000 clones, roughly four fifths seen once. The sample taken for sequencing was PBMCs. This TCR came from a woman in her 30s in good health and CMV-seropositive. V gene TRBV19 combines with J gene TRBJ2-7; D perhaps matches TRBD2 (6 bases). The CDR3 reads CASSPTSFNAYEQYF. CDR3 coding DNA: TGTGCCAGTAGCCCTACTAGCTTCAACGCCTACGAGCAGTACTTC.